This T cell receptor beta chain was captured by sequencing in a study of T cell changes during pregnancy in multiple sclerosis. Method: immunoSEQ multiplex PCR; TCRdb's copy keeps in-frame clones and lacks some. The sample shows about 49,000 clones, around 89% of them seen only once. This clone is medium-sized within its sample. The V end lost 2 bases, the J end lost 6 bases, and 24 bases lay between the germline ends. The germline V gene encodes CDR1 SEHNR and CDR2 FQNEAQ (reference sequence). This CDR3 comprises 18 residues. This chain connects TRBV7-9 to TRBJ2-3; D may be TRBD2 (6 bases). Source: peripheral blood, taken after pregnancy. The receptor's source is a female donor in good health, enrolled as a control in a pregnancy study. The CDR3 is CASSLSLSPSGSRDTQYF. CDR3 nucleotides: TGTGCCAGCAGCTTAAGTCTGTCACCTTCCGGGAGCCGGGATACGCAGTATTTT.